This T cell receptor beta chain was captured in a study of T-cell reconstitution after alpha-beta-depleted transplantation in children. Study-level points and caveats: T-cell counts and diversity were attributed mostly to newly produced T cells one year after transplant.

During its preparation, the TCRbeta library received unique molecular identifiers. TCRdb re-derived calls from the PCR reads in MiXCR, one entry per CDR3 protein. The repertoire has hundreds of thousands of distinct CDR3 sequences, roughly 14% of them found once; the top ten carry 0.79%. This clonotype was found many times. What it binds is not known. The CDR3 sequence is 16 residues long. CDR1 and CDR2 (germline): MGHRA, YSYEKL. Trimming cost V 1 base and J 8 bases; bases outside gene matches: 9. The gene calls are TRBV4-1 and TRBJ2-1, with 9 bases identical to TRBD1. The specimen was PBMCs, collected before TCRalphabeta/CD19-depleted stem cell transplant. The source of this sequence is a girl aged 2 to 9 with congenital amegakaryocytic thrombocytopenia, due to receive a stem cell transplant. CDR3 amino acids: CASSQVPGQGVYEQFF. Here the CDR3 DNA reads TGCGCCAGCAGCCAAGTTCCGGGACAGGGTGTTTATGAGCAGTTCTTC.